This is a list of T cell receptor beta chains from one sample in a study of vaccination effects on CD4 cells after COVID-19. TCRdb's table, derived via immunoSEQ multiplex PCR, lists solely in-frame clones and lacks some. The table has tens of thousands of clones, roughly 63% seen once. Antigens of these TCRs are unknown. The sequences come from CD4+ T cells from PBMCs cultured with SARS-CoV-2 spike peptides, collected after COVID-19 vaccination. The receptors were sampled from a human donor who received a COVID-19 vaccine. Both conserved end residues are trimmed from each CDR3. Each record gives: V gene, CDR3 protein.

>TRBV11-2
ASSLERPKGARYSGYT
>TRBV7-9
ASSLAGASNTGELF
>TRBV30
ASGGDSYEQY
>TRBV5-1
ASSLVRTGELF
>TRBV5-1
ASSFQGSGELF
>TRBV10-3
AISDTGTGTSPLH
>TRBV3-1/TRBV3-2
ASSQRGLVDYNEQF
>TRBV10-1
ASSEGGSSYEQY
>TRBV5-1
ASIPLAGGPGGTGELF
>TRBV21-1
ASSKYQPPSNQPQH
>TRBV10-3
AITGTGSSYEQY
>TRBV3-1/TRBV3-2
ASSQPPRDSSNTEAF
>TRBV3-1/TRBV3-2
ASSRDDEQY
>TRBV18
ASSPVGQGAFYGYT
>TRBV25-1
ASSDSLGLAQETQY
>TRBV5-1
ASSLGQANRYGYT
>TRBV9
ASSVAIGGETQY
>TRBV18
ASSPGLASSYEQY
>TRBV7-9
ASSLSTGQNSPLH
>TRBV4-1
ASSQDKVPDRATDTQY
>TRBV2
ASLSYNSPLH
>TRBV5-5
ASSLGLKGDGYT
>TRBV5-6
ASLLGMNTEAF
>TRBV14
ASSRNYRTGGYGYT
>TRBV6-2/TRBV6-3
ASSLGLAGYYEQY
>TRBV30
AWSLAGRDTGELF
>TRBV12-3/TRBV12-4
ASTRGGRGVLF
>TRBV25-1
ASSPLAGGRGTDTQY
>TRBV10-3
AISDQGSNQPQH
>TRBV6-5
ASNSPGPAIPF
>TRBV6-1
ASSEGQGFEKLF
>TRBV2
ASSVLGQSPSGANVLT
>TRBV2
ASVTWDRGRVTEAF
>TRBV6-5
ASSYERQGALGQY
>TRBV2
ASWRQTGAEAF
>TRBV30
AWSRRLQETQY
>TRBV19
ASSKQEDRSSWT
>TRBV19
ATENREGYGYT
>TRBV27
ASSFSGQYSGNTIY
>TRBV6-5
ASSRTGSYEQY
>TRBV6-2/TRBV6-3
ASSSLSGNYGYT
>TRBV6-4
ASSDFSWGTEAF
>TRBV5-1
ASSLGTSQPQH
>TRBV11-3
ASSQRTSGGRNNEQF
>TRBV5-5
ASSLLAQPTNTEAF
>TRBV7-8
ASSADSNYGYT
>TRBV18
ASSPPAASDEQY
>TRBV27
ASRLKVAGKRHLYNEQF
>TRBV6-5
ASSRGRMKTGELF
>TRBV28
ASSFGRSWTGVTDTQY
>TRBV15
ATSRDPGQTSGRWRADTQY
>TRBV7-9
ASSLALGGDTQY